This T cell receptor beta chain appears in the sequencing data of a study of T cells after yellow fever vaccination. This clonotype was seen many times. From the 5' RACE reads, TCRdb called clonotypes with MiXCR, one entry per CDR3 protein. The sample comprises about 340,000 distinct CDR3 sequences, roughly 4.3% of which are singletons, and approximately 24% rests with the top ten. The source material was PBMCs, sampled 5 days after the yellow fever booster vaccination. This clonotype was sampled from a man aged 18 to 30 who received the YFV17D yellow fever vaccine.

The CDR3 DNA sequence: TGCGCCAGCTCGGAGCGGGGGGCCACCTACAATGAGCAGTTCTTC. Translated, it gives CASSERGATYNEQFF. The chain recombines TRBV5-1 with TRBJ2-1; 9 bases match TRBD2. The ends lost 7 bases at V and 2 bases at J; junction bases unmatched: 7. The germline CDR1 and CDR2 sequences are SGHRS and YFSETQ. The CDR3 has 15 amino acids.